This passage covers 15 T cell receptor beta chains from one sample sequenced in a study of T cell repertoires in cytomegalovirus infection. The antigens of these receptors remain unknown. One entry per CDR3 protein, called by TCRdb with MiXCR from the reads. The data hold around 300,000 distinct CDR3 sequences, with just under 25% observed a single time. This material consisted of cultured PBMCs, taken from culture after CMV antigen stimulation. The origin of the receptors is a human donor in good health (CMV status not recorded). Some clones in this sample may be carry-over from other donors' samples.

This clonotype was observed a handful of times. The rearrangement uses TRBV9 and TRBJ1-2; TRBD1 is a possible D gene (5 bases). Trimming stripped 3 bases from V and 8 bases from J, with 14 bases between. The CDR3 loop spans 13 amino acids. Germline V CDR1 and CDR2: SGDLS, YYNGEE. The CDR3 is CASSGVRAAGYTF. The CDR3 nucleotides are TGTGCCAGCAGCGGAGTCAGGGCGGCGGGCTACACCTTC.

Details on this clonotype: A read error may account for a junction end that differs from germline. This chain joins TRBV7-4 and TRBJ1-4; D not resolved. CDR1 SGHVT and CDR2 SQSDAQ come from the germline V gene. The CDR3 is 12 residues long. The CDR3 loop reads CASSLDREKLYF. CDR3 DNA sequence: TGTGCCAGCAGCTTGGACCGTGAAAAACTGTATTTT. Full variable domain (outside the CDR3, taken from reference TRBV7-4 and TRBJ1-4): GAGVSQSPRYKVAKRGRDVALRCDSISGHVTLYWYRQTLGQGSEVLTYSQSDAQRDKSGRPSGRFSAERPERSVSTLKIQRTEQGDSAVYLCASSLDREKLYFGSGTQLSVL.

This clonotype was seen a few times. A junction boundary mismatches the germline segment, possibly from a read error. The CDR3 spells CASSMYQEIQYF. Written as DNA, the CDR3 is TGTGCCAGTAGCATGTACCAAGAGATCCAGTACTTC. The rearrangement links TRBV19 to TRBJ2-5; no clear D. The CDR3 loop spans 12 amino acids. Germline V gene data show CDR1 as LNHDA and CDR2 as SQIVND (reference sequence).

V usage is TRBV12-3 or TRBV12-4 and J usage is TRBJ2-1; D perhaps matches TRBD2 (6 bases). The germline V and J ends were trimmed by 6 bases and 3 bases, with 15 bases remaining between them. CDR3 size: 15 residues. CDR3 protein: CASRLGISGYNEQFF. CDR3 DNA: TGTGCCAGCAGGCTAGGAATTAGCGGCTACAATGAGCAGTTCTTC.

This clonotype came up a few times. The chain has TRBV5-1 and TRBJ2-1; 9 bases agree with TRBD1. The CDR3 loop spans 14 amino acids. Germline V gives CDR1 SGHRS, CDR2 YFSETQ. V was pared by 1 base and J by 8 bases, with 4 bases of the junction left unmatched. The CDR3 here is CASSLRDRAHEQFF. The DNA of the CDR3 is TGCGCCAGCAGCTTGCGGGACAGGGCCCATGAGCAGTTCTTC.

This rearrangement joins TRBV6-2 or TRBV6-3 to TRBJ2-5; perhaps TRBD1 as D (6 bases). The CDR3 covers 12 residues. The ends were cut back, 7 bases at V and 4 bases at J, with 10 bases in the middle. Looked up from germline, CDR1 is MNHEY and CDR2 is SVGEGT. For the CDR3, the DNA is TGTGCCAGCAAAACAGGGAGAGAGACCCAGTACTTC. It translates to CASKTGRETQYF.

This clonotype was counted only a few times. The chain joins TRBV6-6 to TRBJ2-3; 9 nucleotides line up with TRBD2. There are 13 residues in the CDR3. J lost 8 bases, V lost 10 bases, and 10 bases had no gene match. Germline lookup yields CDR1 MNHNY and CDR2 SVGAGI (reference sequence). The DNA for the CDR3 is TGTGCCACCAGGGCGGGGGGGGCAAGTACGCAGTATTTT. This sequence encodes CATRAGGASTQYF.

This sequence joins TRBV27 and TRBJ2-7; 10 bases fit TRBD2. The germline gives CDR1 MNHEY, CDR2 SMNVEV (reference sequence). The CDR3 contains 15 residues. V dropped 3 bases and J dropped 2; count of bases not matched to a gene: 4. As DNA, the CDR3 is TGTGCCAGCAGTTTTGGGCTAGCGGGAGCCTACGAGCAGTACTTC. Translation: CASSFGLAGAYEQYF.

The chain's CDR3 is CASSQDYTLKGEEKLFF. The CDR3 nucleotides read TGTGCCAGCAGCCAAGATTATACCCTTAAGGGGGAGGAAAAACTGTTTTTT. The chain carries TRBV14 and TRBJ1-4; tentatively, D is TRBD1 (6 bases). CDR3 length equals 17 residues. Trimming took 0 bases from V and 8 from J, leaving 19 bases between them. Germline V gene sequence: CDR1 SGHDN, CDR2 FVKESK.

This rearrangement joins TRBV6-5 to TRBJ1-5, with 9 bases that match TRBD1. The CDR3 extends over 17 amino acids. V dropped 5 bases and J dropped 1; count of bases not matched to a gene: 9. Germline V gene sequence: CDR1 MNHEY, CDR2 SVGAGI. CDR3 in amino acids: CASSRKPGTGSNQPQHF. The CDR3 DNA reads TGTGCCAGCAGTCGAAAACCCGGGACAGGGAGCAATCAGCCCCAGCATTTT.

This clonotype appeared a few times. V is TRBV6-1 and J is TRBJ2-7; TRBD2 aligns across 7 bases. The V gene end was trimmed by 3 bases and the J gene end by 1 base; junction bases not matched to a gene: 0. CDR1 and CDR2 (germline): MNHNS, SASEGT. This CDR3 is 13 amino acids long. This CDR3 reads CASSDSGSYEQYV. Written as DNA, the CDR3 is TGTGCCAGCAGTGATAGCGGGTCCTACGAGCAGTACGTC.

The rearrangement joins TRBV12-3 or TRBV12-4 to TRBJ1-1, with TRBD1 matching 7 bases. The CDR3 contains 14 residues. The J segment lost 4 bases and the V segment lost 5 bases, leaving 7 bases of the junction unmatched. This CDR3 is CASSTGAGGTEAFF. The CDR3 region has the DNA TGTGCCAGCAGTACAGGGGCCGGAGGCACTGAAGCTTTCTTT.

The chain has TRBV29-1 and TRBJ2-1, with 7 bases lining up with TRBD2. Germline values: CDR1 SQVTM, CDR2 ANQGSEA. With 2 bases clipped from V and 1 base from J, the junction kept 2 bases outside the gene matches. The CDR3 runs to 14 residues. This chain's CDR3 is CSVETRGSYNEQFF. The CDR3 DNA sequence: TGCAGCGTTGAAACGCGGGGGTCCTACAATGAGCAGTTCTTC.

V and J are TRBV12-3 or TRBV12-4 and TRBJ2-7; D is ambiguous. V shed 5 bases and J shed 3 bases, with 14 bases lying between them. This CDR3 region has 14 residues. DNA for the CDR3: TGTGCCAGCAGTCCCCCCCTCTTAGACTACGAGCAGTACTTC. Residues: CASSPPLLDYEQYF.

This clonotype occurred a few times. CDR3 in amino acids: CASRPQGTPLHF. DNA for the CDR3: TGTGCCAGCAGACCACAGGGGACACCCCTCCACTTT. The chain links TRBV2 to TRBJ1-6; 7 bases agree with TRBD1. With 6 bases clipped from V and 11 bases from J, the junction kept 4 bases outside the gene matches. The CDR3 length is 12 residues. In germline, CDR1 is SNHLY, CDR2 FYNNEI.